These 19 T cell receptor beta chains originate from one sample sequenced in a study of blood T cell repertoires in COVID-19. TCRdb keeps only in-frame clones here, not all; method: immunoSEQ multiplex PCR. The sample lists approximately 170,000 clones, 65% to 80% occurring once. Specimen: PBMCs or T cells enriched from blood (not recorded which). The source of these receptors is a woman aged 70-85 years in a cohort exposed to, infected with or recovered from COVID-19 (not recorded which).

The chain joins TRBV12-3 or TRBV12-4 to TRBJ2-2, with a tentative D call TRBD1 (5 bases). V was trimmed by 8 bases and J by 4 bases, leaving 11 bases between them. The CDR3 is 13 residues long. CDR3 protein: CASGRQTTGELFF. The CDR3, as DNA: TGTGCCAGCGGACGACAGACCACCGGGGAGCTGTTTTTT.

This chain joins TRBV9 and TRBJ2-1, with 10 bases aligning to TRBD2. V trimming: 4 bases; J trimming: 7 bases; junction bases outside the gene matches: 5. CDR1 is SGDLS, CDR2 YYNGEE, per germline. The CDR3 spans 14 residues. CDR3 region: CASSPGLARNEQFF. Here the CDR3 DNA reads TGTGCCAGCAGCCCGGGACTAGCGAGGAATGAGCAGTTCTTC.

V gene TRBV2 combines with J gene TRBJ1-2, with D unclear. Germline V gene sequence: CDR1 SNHLY, CDR2 FYNNEI. V lost 7 bases and J 1 base, leaving 10 bases between the germline ends. The CDR3 length is 13 residues. CDR3 nucleotide sequence: TGTGCCAGCACACTCGGGATTAACTATGGCTACACCTTC. Translated, it gives CASTLGINYGYTF.

The chain uses TRBV6-6 and TRBJ2-1; perhaps TRBD2 as D (6 bases). Trimming stripped 5 bases from V and 10 bases from J, with 12 bases between. This CDR3 spans 12 amino acids. Germline loops: CDR1 MNHNY, CDR2 SVGAGI (reference sequence). This CDR3 is CASSLLANEQFF. The CDR3 nucleotides read TGTGCCAGCAGTCTACTAGCAAACGAGCAGTTCTTC.

This clone was picked up one time. This chain connects TRBV12-3 or TRBV12-4 to TRBJ2-1; no firm D call. V was cut by 3 bases and J by 8 bases, with 11 bases left in between. The CDR3 is 13 residues long. This CDR3 reads CASSFGFRDEQFF. CDR3 bases: TGTGCCAGCAGTTTTGGGTTCCGGGATGAGCAGTTCTTC.

The V and J genes are TRBV3-1 (or the pseudogene TRBV3-2) and TRBJ2-7, with a possible D match to TRBD1 (6 bases). There are 13 residues in the CDR3. Germline values: CDR1 LGHDT, CDR2 YNNKEL (reference sequence). The ends were cut back, 4 bases at V and 5 bases at J, with 12 bases in the middle. CDR3 in DNA: TGTGCCAGCAGCCGGTGGGGGCGGGACGAGCAGTACTTC. Translating gives CASSRWGRDEQYF.

The chain employs TRBV2 and TRBJ2-1; D perhaps matches TRBD2 (5 bases). Germline V gives CDR1 SNHLY, CDR2 FYNNEI. The CDR3 length is 13 residues. V was trimmed by 7 bases and J by 4 bases, leaving 11 bases between them. The CDR3 DNA reads as TGTGCCAGCACCGGGGTCGGGTACAATGAGCAGTTCTTC. This translates into CASTGVGYNEQFF. Full variable domain (missing parts from reference TRBV2 and TRBJ2-1): EPEVTQTPSHQVTQMGQEVILRCVPISNHLYFYWYRQILGQKVEFLVSFYNNEISEKSEIFDDQFSVERPDGSNFTLKIRSTKLEDSAMYFCASTGVGYNEQFFGPGTRLTVL.

The chain carries TRBV5-4 and TRBJ1-2; TRBD1 matches at 10 bases. V lost 0 bases to trimming and J lost 4 bases; unmatched junction nucleotides: 6. Germline-derived CDR1 and CDR2 are SGHNT and YYREEE (reference sequence). The CDR3 length is 16 residues. CDR3 in DNA: TGTGCCAGCAGCTTGGGGGGGACAGGGGATCCCTATGGCTACACCTTC. Protein: CASSLGGTGDPYGYTF.

V is TRBV12-5 and J is TRBJ2-1; 10 nucleotides match TRBD2. The CDR3 covers 20 residues. The V segment lost 5 bases and the J segment 0 bases; nucleotides outside the gene matches: 16. CDR1 is LGHNT, CDR2 FRNRAP, per germline. CDR3 region: CASGPPRLAGGSGSYNEQFF. The CDR3, as DNA: TGTGCTAGTGGTCCTCCTCGACTAGCGGGTGGTTCTGGCTCCTACAATGAGCAGTTCTTC.

This clone was counted between two and nine times. The rearrangement links TRBV5-1 to TRBJ1-4; 7 nucleotides align to TRBD1. The ends lost 0 bases at V and 7 bases at J; junction bases unmatched: 12. The CDR3 spans 17 residues. From germline, CDR1 is SGHRS and CDR2 YFSETQ. Here the CDR3 DNA reads TGCGCCAGCAGCTTGGGGGCCACAGGGGCGATAGGTGAAAAACTGTTTTTT. This encodes CASSLGATGAIGEKLFF.

The gene calls are TRBV7-2 and TRBJ1-1; 7 bases line up with TRBD1. Germline V gene sequence: CDR1 SGHTA, CDR2 FQGNSA. J was trimmed by 2 bases and V by 2 bases; bases with no gene match: 5. The CDR3 spans 15 residues. The DNA for the CDR3 is TGTGCCAGCAGCTTATCAGGGACAGTCAACACTGAAGCTTTCTTT. The encoded protein is CASSLSGTVNTEAFF.

The chain joins TRBV21-1 to TRBJ1-2; TRBD1 is the table's D call and was not checked against the DNA. TRBV21-1 is a listed pseudogene. The CDR3 is 16 amino acids. CDR3 DNA sequence: TGTGCCAGCAGCAAAGTCGGGGACAGGGTTTCCTATGGCTACACCTTC. The encoded protein is CASSKVGDRVSYGYTF.

This clone appeared a few times. The chain couples TRBV28 to TRBJ1-5; 7 bases are shared with TRBD1. V gave up 6 bases and J gave up 3 bases; unmatched junction bases: 8. Per germline, CDR1 MDHEN and CDR2 SYDVKM. CDR3 length: 15 residues. CDR3 sequence (DNA): TGTGCCAGCAGACCGACAGGACAGGCCAATCAGCCCCAGCATTTT. Translation: CASRPTGQANQPQHF. Full variable domain (outside the CDR3, taken from reference TRBV28 and TRBJ1-5): DVKVTQSSRYLVKRTGEKVFLECVQDMDHENMFWYRQDPGLGLRLIYFSYDVKMKEKGDIPEGYSVSREKKERFSLILESASTNQTSMYLCASRPTGQANQPQHFGDGTRLSIL.

The rearrangement uses TRBV30 and TRBJ1-3; a weak D match, TRBD1 (5 bases). Looked up from germline, CDR1 is GTSNPN and CDR2 is SVGIG (reference sequence). Between the trimmed V and J ends, which lost 1 base and 1 base, there was a span of 8 bases. This CDR3 has 14 amino acids. CDR3 DNA sequence: TGTGCCTGGAGTGGAAGGACATCTGGAAACACCATATATTTT. Its protein product is CAWSGRTSGNTIYF.

The chain employs TRBV10-3 and TRBJ2-2; possible D gene TRBD2, 5 bases. Germline values: CDR1 ENHRY, CDR2 SYGVKD. The CDR3 is made up of 16 amino acids. V was clipped by 6 bases and J by 2 bases, with 16 bases between them. The CDR3 nucleotides read TGTGCCATCAGCCGCGGTACGGGGTCCAACACCGGGGAGCTGTTTTTT. Protein: CAISRGTGSNTGELFF.

Turning to this clone: A junction boundary mismatches the germline segment, possibly from a read error. The chain is built from TRBV12-3 or TRBV12-4 and TRBJ2-2; 7 positions match TRBD1. The CDR3 loop spans 13 amino acids. CDR3 bases: TGTGCCAGCTCCGGACAGGTCGTGGGGGCGCTGTTTTTT. The encoded protein is CASSGQVVGALFF.

This clone was seen a few times. This CDR3 reads CASSPGGGGNTEAFF. The CDR3, as DNA: TGCGCCAGCAGCCCAGGGGGCGGTGGGAACACTGAAGCTTTCTTT. The V gene is TRBV5-1, the J gene TRBJ1-1; the match to TRBD1 covers 8 bases. Trimming cost V 4 bases and J 1 base; bases outside gene matches: 6. The CDR3 loop spans 15 amino acids. Germline values: CDR1 SGHRS, CDR2 YFSETQ.

The chain employs TRBV27 and TRBJ1-5, with D unclear. The CDR3 contains 14 residues. Germline V gene data show CDR1 as MNHEY and CDR2 as SMNVEV (reference sequence). V lost 5 bases and J 3 bases, leaving 11 bases between the germline ends. The CDR3 DNA sequence: TGTGCCAGCAGTGCGTCAGGTTTCAATCAGCCCCAGCATTTT. Translated: CASSASGFNQPQHF.

The V gene is TRBV6-5, the J gene TRBJ1-2; D perhaps matches TRBD1 (6 bases). The CDR3 has 15 residues. V lost 7 bases, J lost 5 bases, and 20 bases lay in between. Germline V gene lookup returns CDR1 MNHEY and CDR2 SVGAGI. The CDR3 DNA sequence: TGTGCCAGCATTTGGCAAACAGGGTTTTCTTATGGCTACACCTTC. Protein product: CASIWQTGFSYGYTF.